This T cell receptor (beta chain) originates from a study of cytomegalovirus exposure and HLA in healthy donors. Overall study context: Unique TCRs from HLA-typed donors, around 79 million of them, were held in an early data release. Most genotyped donors, around 86% of around 370, had Caucasian-associated genetic ancestry. General study findings and limits: Earlier findings revealed that most TCR beta V segments proved productive either about 87% or about 30% of the time.

V was trimmed by 7 bases and J by 3 bases, leaving 18 bases between them. Germline CDR1 SGHTA, CDR2 FQGNSA. CDR3 size: 15 residues. This clone is a singleton in its sample. Its antigen remains unknown. The primer mix had 60 Vbeta and 13 Jbeta primers. The method was immunoSEQ multiplex PCR; TCRdb's version includes in-frame clones alone and lacks a portion of them. The data contain approximately 82,000 clones, approximately 65% of them seen just once; the ten biggest clones take up over 5%. V usage is TRBV7-2 and J usage is TRBJ1-1; D not resolved. The receptor comes from a young woman in good health and CMV-seropositive. Sequencing used PBMCs. CDR3 in DNA: TGTGCCAGCACCATGTCGGGGATGGTCGACACTGAAGCTTTCTTT. Translated: CASTMSGMVDTEAFF.